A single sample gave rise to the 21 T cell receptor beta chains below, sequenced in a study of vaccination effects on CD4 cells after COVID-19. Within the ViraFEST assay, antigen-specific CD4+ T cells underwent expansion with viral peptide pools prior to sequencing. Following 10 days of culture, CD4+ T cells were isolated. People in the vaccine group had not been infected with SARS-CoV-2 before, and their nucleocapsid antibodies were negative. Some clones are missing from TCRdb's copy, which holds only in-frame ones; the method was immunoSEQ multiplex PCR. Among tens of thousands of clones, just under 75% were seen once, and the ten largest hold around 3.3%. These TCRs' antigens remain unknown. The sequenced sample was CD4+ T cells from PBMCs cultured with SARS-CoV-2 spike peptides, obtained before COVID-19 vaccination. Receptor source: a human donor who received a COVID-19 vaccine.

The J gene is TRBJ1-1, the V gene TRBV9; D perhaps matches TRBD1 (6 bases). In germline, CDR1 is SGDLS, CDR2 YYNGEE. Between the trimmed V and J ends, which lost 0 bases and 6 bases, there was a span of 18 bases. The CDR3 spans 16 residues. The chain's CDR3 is CASSVATTGYFAEAFF. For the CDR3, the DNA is TGTGCCAGCAGCGTAGCTACTACAGGGTATTTCGCTGAAGCTTTCTTT.

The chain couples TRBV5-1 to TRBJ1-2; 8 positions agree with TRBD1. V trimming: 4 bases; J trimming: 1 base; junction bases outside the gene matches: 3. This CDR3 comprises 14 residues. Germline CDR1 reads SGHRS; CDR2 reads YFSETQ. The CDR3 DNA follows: TGCGCCAGCAGCATAGACAGGGGTAACTATGGCTACACCTTC. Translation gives CASSIDRGNYGYTF.

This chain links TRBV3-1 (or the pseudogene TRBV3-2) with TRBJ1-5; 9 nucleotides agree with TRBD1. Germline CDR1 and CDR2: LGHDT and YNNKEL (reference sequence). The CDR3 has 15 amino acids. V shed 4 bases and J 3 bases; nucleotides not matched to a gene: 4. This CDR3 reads CASSPQGANNQPQHF. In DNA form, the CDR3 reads TGTGCCAGCAGCCCACAGGGGGCAAACAATCAGCCCCAGCATTTT.

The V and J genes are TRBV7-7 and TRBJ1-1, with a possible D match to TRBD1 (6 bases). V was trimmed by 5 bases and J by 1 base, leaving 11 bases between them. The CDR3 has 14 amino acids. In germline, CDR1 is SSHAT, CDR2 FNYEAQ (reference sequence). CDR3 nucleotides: TGTGCCAGCAGCCCTATGACAGGGAACACTGAAGCTTTCTTT. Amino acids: CASSPMTGNTEAFF. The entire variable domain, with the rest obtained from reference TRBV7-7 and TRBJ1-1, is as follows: GAGVSQSPRYKVTKRGQDVTLRCDPISSHATLYWYQQALGQGPEFLTYFNYEAQPDKSGLPSDRFSAERPEGSISTLTIQRTEQRDSAMYRCASSPMTGNTEAFFGQGTRLTVV.

The CDR3 spells CASSELGESYNEQFF. The CDR3 bases are TGTGCCAGCAGTGAACTCGGGGAGTCCTACAATGAGCAGTTCTTC. The gene calls are TRBV6-1 and TRBJ2-1; D perhaps matches TRBD2 (5 bases). Trimming cost V 2 bases and J 1 base, with 9 bases left between them. The CDR3 totals 15 residues. Per the germline V gene, CDR1 is MNHNS and CDR2 is SASEGT.

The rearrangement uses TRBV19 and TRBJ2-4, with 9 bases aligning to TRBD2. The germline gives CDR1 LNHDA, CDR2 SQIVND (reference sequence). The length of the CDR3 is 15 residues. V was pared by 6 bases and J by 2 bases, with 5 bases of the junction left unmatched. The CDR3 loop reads CASRTAGGTKNIQYF. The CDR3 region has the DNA TGTGCCAGTAGGACAGCGGGGGGAACCAAAAACATTCAGTACTTC.

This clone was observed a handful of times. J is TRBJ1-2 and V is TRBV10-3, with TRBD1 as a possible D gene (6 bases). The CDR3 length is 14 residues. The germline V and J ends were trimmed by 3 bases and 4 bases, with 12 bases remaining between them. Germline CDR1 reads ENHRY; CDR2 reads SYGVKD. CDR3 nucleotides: TGTGCCATCAGTGAACCGGACAGCTCCTATGGCTACACCTTC. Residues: CAISEPDSSYGYTF.

The DNA for the CDR3 is TGTGCCAGCAGCTTGAGTGCGGGACAGGGGGCCCATGGCTACACCTTC. Protein sequence: CASSLSAGQGAHGYTF. V is TRBV5-4 and J is TRBJ1-2, with TRBD1 matching 12 bases. The ends lost 1 base at V and 6 bases at J; junction bases unmatched: 7. Germline loops: CDR1 SGHNT, CDR2 YYREEE (reference sequence). This CDR3 comprises 16 residues.

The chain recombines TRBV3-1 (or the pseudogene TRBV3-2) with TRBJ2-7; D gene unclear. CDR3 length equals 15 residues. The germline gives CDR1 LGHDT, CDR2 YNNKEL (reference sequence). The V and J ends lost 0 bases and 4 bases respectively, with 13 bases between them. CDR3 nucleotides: TGTGCCAGCAGCCAAGATTTCTTGGCCAGGTACGAGCAGTACTTC. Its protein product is CASSQDFLARYEQYF.

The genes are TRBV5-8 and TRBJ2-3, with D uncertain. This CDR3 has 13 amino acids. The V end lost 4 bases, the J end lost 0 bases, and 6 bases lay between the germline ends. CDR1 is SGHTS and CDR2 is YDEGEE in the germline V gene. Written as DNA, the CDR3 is TGTGCCAGCAGCATAACTAGCACAGATACGCAGTATTTT. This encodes CASSITSTDTQYF.

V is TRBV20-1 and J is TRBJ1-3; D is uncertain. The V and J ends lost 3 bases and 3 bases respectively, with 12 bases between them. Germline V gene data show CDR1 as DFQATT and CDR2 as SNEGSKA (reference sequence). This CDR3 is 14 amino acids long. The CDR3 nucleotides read TGCAGTGCTAGTTGGCGTGGCGGTGGAAACACCATATATTTT. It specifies CSASWRGGGNTIYF.

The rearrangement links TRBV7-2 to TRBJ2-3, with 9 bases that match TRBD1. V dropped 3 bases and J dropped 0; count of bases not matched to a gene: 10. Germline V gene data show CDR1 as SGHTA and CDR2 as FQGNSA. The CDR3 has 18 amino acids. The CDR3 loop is CASSLAGTGLTSTDTQYF. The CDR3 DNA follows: TGTGCCAGCAGCTTGGCCGGGACAGGGTTAACTAGCACAGATACGCAGTATTTT.

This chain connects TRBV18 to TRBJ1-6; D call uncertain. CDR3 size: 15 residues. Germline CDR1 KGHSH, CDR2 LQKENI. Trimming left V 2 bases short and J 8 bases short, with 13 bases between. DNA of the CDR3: TGTGCCAGCTCACCATCGGTTCAAAGGGATTCACCCCTCCACTTT. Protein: CASSPSVQRDSPLHF.

The CDR3 is CASSPLALGGYGYTF. The CDR3 DNA reads TGTGCCAGCAGCCCCCTCGCTTTAGGGGGCTATGGCTACACCTTC. The rearrangement uses TRBV7-9 and TRBJ1-2; perhaps TRBD1 as D (6 bases). In germline, CDR1 is SEHNR, CDR2 FQNEAQ (reference sequence). The V end was cut by 5 bases, the J end by 4 bases, with 17 bases between. The CDR3 is 15 residues long.

CDR3 region: CASSFPLPRLAGGVDTQYF. The CDR3 nucleotides read TGTGCCAGCAGCTTTCCCCTCCCACGACTAGCGGGAGGGGTAGATACGCAGTATTTT. The rearrangement links TRBV12-1 to TRBJ2-3; the D call TRBD2 from the table was never checked on the DNA. TRBV12-1 is tagged as a pseudogene. The CDR3 is 19 amino acids.

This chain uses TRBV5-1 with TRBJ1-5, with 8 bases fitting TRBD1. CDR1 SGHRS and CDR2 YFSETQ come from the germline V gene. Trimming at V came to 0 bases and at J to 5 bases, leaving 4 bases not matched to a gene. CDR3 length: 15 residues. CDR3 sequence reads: CASSLGGQGHQPQHF. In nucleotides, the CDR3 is TGCGCCAGCAGCTTGGGTGGACAGGGCCATCAGCCCCAGCATTTT.

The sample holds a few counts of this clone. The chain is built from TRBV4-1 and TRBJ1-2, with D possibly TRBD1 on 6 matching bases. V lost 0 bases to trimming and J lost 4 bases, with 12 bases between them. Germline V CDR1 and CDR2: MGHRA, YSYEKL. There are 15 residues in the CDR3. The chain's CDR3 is CASSQERGLGYGYTF. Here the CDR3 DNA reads TGCGCCAGCAGCCAAGAGCGGGGGCTCGGCTATGGCTACACCTTC.

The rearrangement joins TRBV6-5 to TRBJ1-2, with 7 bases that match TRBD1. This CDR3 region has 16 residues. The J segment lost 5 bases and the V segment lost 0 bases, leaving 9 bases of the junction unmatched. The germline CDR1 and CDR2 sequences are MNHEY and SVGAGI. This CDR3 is CASSYSTGAGWYGYTF. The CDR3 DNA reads TGTGCCAGCAGTTACTCAACAGGGGCTGGATGGTATGGCTACACCTTC.

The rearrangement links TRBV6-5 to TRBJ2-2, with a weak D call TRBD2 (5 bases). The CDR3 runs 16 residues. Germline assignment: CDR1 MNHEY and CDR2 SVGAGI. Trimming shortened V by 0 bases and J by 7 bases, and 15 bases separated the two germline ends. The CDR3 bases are TGTGCCAGCAGTTACTCGTTTGTGAGGGTCGGCGGGGAGCTGTTTTTT. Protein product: CASSYSFVRVGGELFF.

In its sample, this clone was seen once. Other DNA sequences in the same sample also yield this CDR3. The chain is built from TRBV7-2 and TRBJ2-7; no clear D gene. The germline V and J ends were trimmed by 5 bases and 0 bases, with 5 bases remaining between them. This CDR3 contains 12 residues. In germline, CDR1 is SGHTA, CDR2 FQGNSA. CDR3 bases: TGTGCCAGCAGCCTGAGCTCCTACGAGCAGTACTTC. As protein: CASSLSSYEQYF.

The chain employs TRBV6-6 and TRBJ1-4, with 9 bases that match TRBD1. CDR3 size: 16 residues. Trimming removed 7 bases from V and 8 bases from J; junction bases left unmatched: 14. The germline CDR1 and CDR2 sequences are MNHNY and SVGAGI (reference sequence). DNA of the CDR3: TGTGCCAGCACCAGCCGTCGGACAGGGGAGCGGGAAAAACTGTTTTTT. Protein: CASTSRRTGEREKLFF.